This T cell receptor beta chain was sequenced during a study of blood T cell repertoires in COVID-19. Across the study: Samples of COVID-19 (acute and convalescent) were obtained from the United States, Italy and Spain. PBMCs, B-cell-depleted T cells, or T cells were the source of the cDNA or gDNA that made up the material.

Under the authors' procedure: Cell counts per sample came from amplifying reference gene primers. The repertoire was sequenced with immunoSEQ multiplex PCR; TCRdb's copy has only in-frame clones and lacks some. V and J calls and clone size come straight from that table; D and trimming were deduced from the DNA. The sample carries about 230,000 clones, about 80% recorded once. This CDR3 region has 16 residues. V lost 0 bases, J lost 2 bases, and 14 bases lay in between. The V gene's germline CDR1 is SGHRS and CDR2 YFSETQ. The genes are TRBV5-1 and TRBJ1-1; D gene uncertain. Material for sequencing was peripheral blood. The origin of this receptor is a woman aged 45-59 years with acute or convalescent COVID-19. CDR3 residues: CASSLATFLRNTEAFF. DNA for the CDR3: TGCGCCAGCAGCTTGGCCACCTTTCTGAGAAACACTGAAGCTTTCTTT.